This T cell receptor (beta chain) was recorded in a study of T cells in Graves' hyperthyroidism and ophthalmopathy. Study in general: Staff took peripheral blood when the initial diagnosis was made, before any treatment began.

This clonotype showed up just a few times. Its antigen is undetermined. Trimming left V 6 bases short and J 3 bases short, with 15 bases between. The CDR3 length is 15 residues. TCR beta CDR3 region amplification was performed from RNA transcripts. When the TCR CDR3 underwent first-round RT-PCR, the HTBI primer set was used. TCRdb reprocessed the multiplex PCR reads with MiXCR, giving one entry per CDR3 protein. Found here are about 740,000 distinct CDR3 sequences, 12% to 15% of them singletons; the top ten hold 9.5% to 13%. Used for diagnoses were clinical symptoms, serum thyroxine and TRAb, thyroid ultrasound and orbital computed tomography. Notes on the study in general: It was a median 6.5 months before onset that the model predicted ophthalmopathy.

The sequence derives from a woman aged 18-29 years with Graves' hyperthyroidism. V gene TRBV12-3 or TRBV12-4 combines with J gene TRBJ1-5; D gene uncertain. The sequenced sample consisted of blood. In nucleotides, the CDR3 is TGTGCCAGCAGCCACCTAGACACTTACAATCAGCCCCAGCATTTT. Translation: CASSHLDTYNQPQHF.